This TCR beta chain is from a study of immune cell composition in non-small cell lung cancer. Study-level findings and limits: Squamous lung tumours showed higher top 10 clone scores and clonality than adenocarcinomas. Shared sequences between tumour-reactive and dominant in vivo clones were not proven.

Regarding this clone: Its specificity is not known.

With 7 bases removed from V and 5 bases from J, the gap between germline ends came to 15 bases. The CDR3 extends over 15 amino acids. The germline gives CDR1 MNHNY, CDR2 SVGAGI (reference sequence). The table came from immunoSEQ multiplex PCR; TCRdb's copy has only in-frame clones and leaves some out. This sample yields several thousand clones, of which about 80% are seen a single time; around 9.9% belongs to the top ten. The chain carries TRBV6-6 and TRBJ1-6; D unclear. The specimen sequenced was lung tumor tissue. The clonotype comes from a human donor with non-small cell lung cancer. The CDR3 here is CASINRGRDNSPLHF. The CDR3 bases are TGTGCCAGCATAAATCGCGGGCGTGATAATTCACCCCTCCACTTT.